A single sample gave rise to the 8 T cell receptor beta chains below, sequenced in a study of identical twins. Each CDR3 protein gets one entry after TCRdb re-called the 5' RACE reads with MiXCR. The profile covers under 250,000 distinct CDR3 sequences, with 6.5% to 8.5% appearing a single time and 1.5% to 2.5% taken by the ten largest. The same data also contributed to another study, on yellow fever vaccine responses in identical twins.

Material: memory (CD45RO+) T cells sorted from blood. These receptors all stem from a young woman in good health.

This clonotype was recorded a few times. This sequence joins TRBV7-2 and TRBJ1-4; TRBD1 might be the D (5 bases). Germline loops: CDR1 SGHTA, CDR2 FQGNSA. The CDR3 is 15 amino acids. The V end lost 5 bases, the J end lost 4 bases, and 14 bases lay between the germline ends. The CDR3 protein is CASSREGRNNEKLFF. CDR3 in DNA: TGTGCCAGCAGCCGTGAGGGACGGAATAATGAAAAACTGTTTTTT.

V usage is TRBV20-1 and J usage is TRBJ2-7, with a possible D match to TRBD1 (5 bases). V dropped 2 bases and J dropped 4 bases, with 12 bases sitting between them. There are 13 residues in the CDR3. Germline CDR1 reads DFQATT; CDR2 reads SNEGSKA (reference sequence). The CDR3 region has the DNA TGCAGTGCTAGACAGGGTAAAAGTTACGAGCAGTACTTC. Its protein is CSARQGKSYEQYF.

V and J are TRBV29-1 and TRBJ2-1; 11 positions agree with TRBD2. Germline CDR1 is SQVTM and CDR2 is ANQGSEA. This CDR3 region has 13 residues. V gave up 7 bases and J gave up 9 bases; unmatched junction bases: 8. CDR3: CSEYSGGASEQFF. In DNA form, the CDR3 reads TGCAGCGAATATAGCGGGGGGGCGAGTGAGCAGTTCTTC.

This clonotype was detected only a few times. The CDR3: CASSLTAQGDTQYF. In DNA, the CDR3 is TGTGCCAGCAGCCTGACAGCCCAGGGAGATACGCAGTATTTT. This chain joins TRBV7-3 and TRBJ2-3; D possibly corresponds to TRBD1 (5 bases). The CDR3 covers 14 residues. V lost 5 bases, J lost 5 bases, and 14 bases lay in between. Germline CDR1 SGHTA, CDR2 FQGTGA.

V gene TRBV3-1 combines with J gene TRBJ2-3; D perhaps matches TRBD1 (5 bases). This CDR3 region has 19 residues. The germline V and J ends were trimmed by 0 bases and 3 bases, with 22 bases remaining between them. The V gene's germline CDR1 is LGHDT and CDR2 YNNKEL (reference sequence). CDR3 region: CASSQDPTRSGFGTDTQYF. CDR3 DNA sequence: TGTGCCAGCAGCCAAGACCCGACACGATCAGGGTTTGGAACAGATACGCAGTATTTT.

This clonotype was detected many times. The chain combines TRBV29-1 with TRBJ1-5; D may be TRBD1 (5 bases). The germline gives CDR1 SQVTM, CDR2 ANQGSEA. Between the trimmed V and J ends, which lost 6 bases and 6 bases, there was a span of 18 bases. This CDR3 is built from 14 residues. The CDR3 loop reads CSVADLGVGQPQHF. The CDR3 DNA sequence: TGCAGCGTCGCCGACTTAGGGGTGGGTCAGCCCCAGCATTTT.

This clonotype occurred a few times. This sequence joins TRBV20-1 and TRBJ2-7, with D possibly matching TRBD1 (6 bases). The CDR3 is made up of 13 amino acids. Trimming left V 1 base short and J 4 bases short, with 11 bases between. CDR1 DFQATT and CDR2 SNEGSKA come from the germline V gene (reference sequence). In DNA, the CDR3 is TGCAGTGCTAGAGCCGCAACAGGGTACGAGCAGTACTTC. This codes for CSARAATGYEQYF.

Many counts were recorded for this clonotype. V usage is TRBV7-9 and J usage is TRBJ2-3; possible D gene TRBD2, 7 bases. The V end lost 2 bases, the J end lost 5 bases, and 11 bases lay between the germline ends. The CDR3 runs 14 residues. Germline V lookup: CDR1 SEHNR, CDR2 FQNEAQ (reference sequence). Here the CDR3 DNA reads TGTGCCAGCAGCTTAACGGGGGGCCTAGATACGCAGTATTTT. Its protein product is CASSLTGGLDTQYF.